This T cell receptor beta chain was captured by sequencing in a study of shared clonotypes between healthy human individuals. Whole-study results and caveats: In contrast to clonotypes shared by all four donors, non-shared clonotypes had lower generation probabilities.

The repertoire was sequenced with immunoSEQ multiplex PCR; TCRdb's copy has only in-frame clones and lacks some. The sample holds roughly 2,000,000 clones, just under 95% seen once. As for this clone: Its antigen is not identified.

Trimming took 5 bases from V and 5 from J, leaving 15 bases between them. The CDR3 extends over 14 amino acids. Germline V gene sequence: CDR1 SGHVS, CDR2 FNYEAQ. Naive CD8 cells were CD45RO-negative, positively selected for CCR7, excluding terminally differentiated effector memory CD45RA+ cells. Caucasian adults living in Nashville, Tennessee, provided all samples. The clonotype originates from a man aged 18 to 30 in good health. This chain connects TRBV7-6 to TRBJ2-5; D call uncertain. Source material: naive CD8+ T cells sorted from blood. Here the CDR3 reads CASSPESFGETQYF. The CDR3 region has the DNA TGTGCCAGCAGCCCGGAATCTTTCGGGGAGACCCAGTACTTC.